The 23 T cell receptor beta chains presented below share a single source sample, sequenced in a study of glioma-infiltrating T cells after dendritic cell vaccination. Libraries were prepared by immunoSEQ multiplex PCR; TCRdb keeps only in-frame clonotypes and omits some of them. The table includes about 73,000 clones, over 75% detected once. Sequenced here: blood, sampled before dendritic cell vaccination. Every receptor here comes from a human donor with glioblastoma.

V usage is TRBV5-8 and J usage is TRBJ2-1; possibly TRBD1 for D (5 bases). The germline gives CDR1 SGHTS, CDR2 YDEGEE. The length of the CDR3 is 15 residues. V dropped 2 bases and J dropped 0 bases, with 9 bases sitting between them. As DNA, the CDR3 is TGTGCCAGCAGCTTAGACAGCTTCTCCTACAATGAGCAGTTCTTC. It encodes CASSLDSFSYNEQFF.

V and J are TRBV6-1 and TRBJ1-3; perhaps TRBD1 as D (6 bases). CDR3 length: 15 residues. Germline V gives CDR1 MNHNS, CDR2 SASEGT. Between the trimmed V and J ends, which lost 10 bases and 0 bases, there was a span of 16 bases. Here the CDR3 reads CATTVEQGSGNTIYF. The CDR3 region has the DNA TGTGCCACCACAGTGGAACAGGGCTCTGGAAACACCATATATTTT.

In DNA form, the CDR3 reads TGTGCCAGCTCACCATCGTTGACACCCTCTGGAAACACCATATATTTT. Protein: CASSPSLTPSGNTIYF. V gene TRBV18 combines with J gene TRBJ1-3, with no clear D. CDR1 is KGHSH, CDR2 LQKENI, per germline. The CDR3 is 16 residues long. V was trimmed by 2 bases and J by 0 bases, leaving 11 bases between them. The full variable domain, its missing parts supplied by reference TRBV18 and TRBJ1-3, is NAGVMQNPRHLVRRRGQEARLRCSPMKGHSHVYWYRQLPEEGLKFMVYLQKENIIDESGMPKERFSAEFPKEGPSILRIQQVVRGDSAAYFCASSPSLTPSGNTIYFGEGSWLTVV.

The chain has TRBV21-1 and TRBJ2-4; the table assigns TRBD1, which was not confirmed against the DNA. TRBV21-1 is flagged as a pseudogene. This CDR3 has 13 amino acids. CDR3 in amino acids: CALTGAAKNIQYF. The CDR3 DNA follows: TGTGCCTTGACAGGGGCTGCCAAAAACATTCAGTACTTC.

The chain carries TRBV29-1 and TRBJ2-7; D is perhaps TRBD2 (6 bases). V was shortened by 0 bases and J by 6 bases, with 15 bases between the two germline ends. Germline values: CDR1 SQVTM, CDR2 ANQGSEA. The CDR3 consists of 14 residues. The CDR3 reads CSVEDRGAGGEQYF. In nucleotides, the CDR3 is TGCAGCGTTGAAGATCGCGGGGCAGGAGGCGAGCAGTACTTC.

In this sample, this clone turned up once. The chain links TRBV2 to TRBJ1-5, with D perhaps TRBD1 (6 bases). Trimming took 6 bases from V and 4 from J, leaving 13 bases between them. There are 14 residues in the CDR3. Germline V gene sequence: CDR1 SNHLY, CDR2 FYNNEI. This chain's CDR3 is CASRGGAGNQPQHF. CDR3 sequence (DNA): TGTGCCAGCAGAGGGGGGGCAGGGAATCAGCCCCAGCATTTT. Full variable domain (rest looked up from reference TRBV2 and TRBJ1-5): EPEVTQTPSHQVTQMGQEVILRCVPISNHLYFYWYRQILGQKVEFLVSFYNNEISEKSEIFDDQFSVERPDGSNFTLKIRSTKLEDSAMYFCASRGGAGNQPQHFGDGTRLSIL.

The CDR3 nucleotides read TGCGCCAGCAGCTTGGAGGCTAGCGGGAGTTATGGGTCCAAAAACATTCAGTACTTC. Translation: CASSLEASGSYGSKNIQYF. The chain employs TRBV5-1 and TRBJ2-4, with 10 bases lining up with TRBD2. The CDR3 totals 19 residues. J lost 2 bases, V lost 0 bases, and 11 bases had no gene match. CDR1 and CDR2 from the germline V gene are SGHRS and YFSETQ.

In its sample, this clone was seen a few times. J is TRBJ2-1 and V is TRBV7-9, with TRBD2 matching over 7 bases. V lost 3 bases, J lost 8 bases, and 10 bases stayed unmatched. The CDR3 contains 15 residues. Per the germline V gene, CDR1 is SEHNR and CDR2 is FQNEAQ (reference sequence). The chain's CDR3 is CASSFMGGVRDEQFF. The DNA for the CDR3 is TGTGCCAGCAGCTTCATGGGAGGGGTTAGAGATGAGCAGTTCTTC.

This chain links TRBV12-2 with TRBJ2-4; the table's D call TRBD2 went unverified against the DNA. TRBV12-2 is a pseudogene locus. The CDR3 covers 19 residues. The CDR3 DNA is TGTGCAAGTCGCTTAACAGCTAGCGGGAGACCGAGAGCCAAAAACATTCAGTACTTC. Translated, it gives CASRLTASGRPRAKNIQYF.

This sequence joins TRBV28 and TRBJ2-1, with TRBD1 identical over 7 bases. Losses at the gene ends were 8 bases for V and 0 bases for J; bases not matched to a gene: 10. Germline CDR1 reads MDHEN; CDR2 reads SYDVKM. This CDR3 spans 16 amino acids. In DNA form, the CDR3 reads TGTGCCAGCCCCCCGGACAGGCCTAGCTCCTACAATGAGCAGTTCTTC. Translating it yields CASPPDRPSSYNEQFF.

The gene calls are TRBV2 and TRBJ2-4, with 7 bases matching TRBD1. The length of the CDR3 is 16 residues. Germline V gene lookup returns CDR1 SNHLY and CDR2 FYNNEI. Losses at the gene ends were 2 bases for V and 1 base for J; bases not matched to a gene: 5. The CDR3 loop is CASSEIRGLAKNIQYF. CDR3 bases: TGTGCCAGCAGTGAAATAAGGGGGCTGGCCAAAAACATTCAGTACTTC.

The chain recombines TRBV29-1 with TRBJ2-3; D ambiguous. There are 12 residues in the CDR3. Trimming cost V 4 bases and J 4 bases, with 9 bases left between them. Germline V gives CDR1 SQVTM, CDR2 ANQGSEA. This CDR3 reads CSVVRQADTQYF. The CDR3 DNA follows: TGCAGCGTTGTACGACAAGCAGATACGCAGTATTTT.

J is TRBJ1-5 and V is TRBV5-6, with TRBD1 identical over 8 bases. CDR3 size: 19 residues. Per germline, CDR1 SGHDT and CDR2 YYEEEE. Trimming removed 1 base from V and 0 bases from J; junction bases left unmatched: 12. Here the CDR3 reads CASSLSSGQGSYSNQPQHF. The CDR3 nucleotides are TGTGCCAGCAGCTTGTCTTCCGGACAGGGAAGCTATAGCAATCAGCCCCAGCATTTT.

The chain employs TRBV7-6 and TRBJ1-2; 7 bases fit TRBD1. Germline CDR1 and CDR2: SGHVS and FNYEAQ. The J segment lost 3 bases and the V segment lost 5 bases, leaving 6 bases of the junction unmatched. The CDR3 runs to 14 residues. This chain's CDR3 is CASSKTQGHYGYTF. Written as DNA, the CDR3 is TGTGCCAGCAGCAAGACACAGGGGCACTATGGCTACACCTTC.

V is TRBV27 and J is TRBJ1-1, with TRBD1 as a possible D gene (6 bases). Trimming took 5 bases from V and 4 from J, leaving 17 bases between them. This CDR3 is 15 amino acids long. The germline V gene encodes CDR1 MNHEY and CDR2 SMNVEV (reference sequence). Here the CDR3 DNA reads TGTGCCAGCAGTCTGTCTTTGGGCAGGGGCACTGAAGCTTTCTTT. Translating gives CASSLSLGRGTEAFF.

The V call is TRBV19, the J call TRBJ2-2, with a possible D match to TRBD2 (6 bases). The germline CDR1 and CDR2 sequences are LNHDA and SQIVND (reference sequence). V was pared by 3 bases and J by 5 bases, with 16 bases between. The CDR3 runs 16 residues. The chain's CDR3 is CASSISGVVGTGELFF. DNA for the CDR3: TGTGCCAGTAGTATTTCGGGAGTTGTTGGGACCGGGGAGCTGTTTTTT.

V and J are TRBV18 and TRBJ2-1, with 13 bases lining up with TRBD2. Unmatched junction bases numbered 4, after V lost 4 bases and J lost 4 bases. Germline V CDR1 and CDR2: KGHSH, LQKENI. The CDR3 has 16 amino acids. The DNA of the CDR3 is TGTGCCAGCTCACAAGGGACTAGCGGGAAATACAATGAGCAGTTCTTC. Translating gives CASSQGTSGKYNEQFF.

This clone was found a few times. The V call is TRBV2, the J call TRBJ2-7, with D uncertain. V lost 5 bases and J 6 bases, leaving 11 bases between the germline ends. Germline CDR1 reads SNHLY; CDR2 reads FYNNEI. The CDR3 covers 12 residues. CDR3 coding DNA: TGTGCCAGCAGTTCGAGTAGTGGCGAGCAGTACTTC. It encodes CASSSSSGEQYF.

The chain has TRBV2 and TRBJ2-5, with 8 bases aligning to TRBD1. The J call may be in error: the DNA end matches TRBJ2-7 better. CDR1 SNHLY and CDR2 FYNNEI come from the germline V gene. The CDR3 spans 14 residues. CDR3: CASSGIGQGYEQYF. DNA of the CDR3: TGTGCCAGCAGTGGAATAGGACAGGGCTACGAGCAGTACTTC.

The sample holds one count of this clone. The chain links TRBV5-6 to TRBJ1-2; perhaps TRBD1 as D (6 bases). Germline CDR1 reads SGHDT; CDR2 reads YYEEEE. The V end lost 2 bases, the J end lost 7 bases, and 15 bases lay between the germline ends. The CDR3 covers 14 residues. This CDR3 reads CASSFNRASGGYTF. For the CDR3, the DNA is TGTGCCAGCAGCTTCAACAGGGCTTCGGGTGGCTACACCTTC.

The gene calls are TRBV5-1 and TRBJ2-7; D is possibly TRBD1 (7 bases). V was cut by 0 bases and J by 7 bases, with 17 bases left in between. CDR1 and CDR2 from the germline V gene are SGHRS and YFSETQ. The CDR3 runs 15 residues. For the CDR3, the DNA is TGCGCCAGCAGCTTGGGGGGGGCAGGGGGAGGAGAGCAGTACGTC. This translates into CASSLGGAGGGEQYV.

The V call is TRBV18, the J call TRBJ2-3; weak D call: TRBD2 (6 bases). Germline CDR1 and CDR2: KGHSH and LQKENI. V was cut by 5 bases and J by 0 bases, with 12 bases left in between. There are 15 residues in the CDR3. As DNA, the CDR3 is TGTGCCAGCTCAATATTAGCGGAGAGCACAGATACGCAGTATTTT. It encodes CASSILAESTDTQYF.

The chain uses TRBV7-2 and TRBJ2-2; a weak D match, TRBD2 (5 bases). V lost 2 bases to trimming and J lost 6 bases, with 7 bases between them. The CDR3 runs to 13 residues. Germline-derived CDR1 and CDR2 are SGHTA and FQGNSA. The CDR3 here is CASSLRDPGELFF. The CDR3 DNA is TGTGCCAGCAGCTTACGGGATCCCGGGGAGCTGTTTTTT.